The 28 T cell receptor beta chains listed next were all sequenced from one sample in a study of cytomegalovirus exposure and HLA in healthy donors. PCR used 60 Vbeta primers and 13 Jbeta primers. This table comes from immunoSEQ multiplex PCR, and its TCRdb copy is limited to in-frame clones, with some not included. The sample comprises about 150,000 clones, roughly 68% of which are singletons, and more than 9% rests with the top ten. The sequenced sample consisted of PBMCs. All receptors come from a man younger than 45 in good health and CMV-seropositive.

This rearrangement joins TRBV11-2 to TRBJ2-7, with 13 bases lining up with TRBD2. Trimming cost V 5 bases and J 0 bases; bases outside gene matches: 10. The CDR3 extends over 18 amino acids. Germline V gene data show CDR1 as SGHAT and CDR2 as FQNNGV. The chain's CDR3 is CASSQAGTSGVSSYEQYF. The CDR3 region has the DNA TGTGCCAGCAGCCAAGCCGGGACTAGCGGGGTAAGCTCCTACGAGCAGTACTTC.

This clone was found a few times. This chain uses TRBV6-5 with TRBJ2-2; D is unresolved. With 7 bases removed from V and 1 base from J, the gap between germline ends came to 7 bases. Germline assignment: CDR1 MNHEY and CDR2 SVGAGI. The CDR3 contains 13 residues. This chain's CDR3 is CASTRQNTGELFF. For the CDR3, the DNA is TGTGCCAGCACTCGACAGAACACCGGGGAGCTGTTTTTT.

The chain uses TRBV6-6 and TRBJ1-1; TRBD1 aligns across 8 bases. Germline V lookup: CDR1 MNHNY, CDR2 SVGAGI (reference sequence). Trimming at V came to 7 bases and at J to 5 bases, leaving 3 bases not matched to a gene. The CDR3 is 12 residues long. The DNA for the CDR3 is TGTGCCAGCACAGGGGGCGCGACTGAAGCTTTCTTT. Translated: CASTGGATEAFF.

This clone was seen just once. The rearrangement uses TRBV27 and TRBJ2-1, with 12 nucleotides matching TRBD2. Germline trimming cut 6 bases from V and 5 bases from J; bases unmatched to any gene: 8. This CDR3 has 16 residues. Germline V gives CDR1 MNHEY, CDR2 SMNVEV (reference sequence). The chain's CDR3 is CASSRTTSGRDNEQFF. DNA for the CDR3: TGTGCCAGCAGCCGAACGACTAGCGGGAGAGACAATGAGCAGTTCTTC.

The chain employs TRBV10-1 and TRBJ2-1; 9 nucleotides match TRBD2. The CDR3 is 15 amino acids. J lost 10 bases, V lost 3 bases, and 10 bases had no gene match. CDR1 and CDR2 (germline): WNHNN, SYGVQD (reference sequence). The CDR3 nucleotides are TGCGCCAGCAGTGAAGGGGTAGCGGGAGTAGTCGAGCAGTTCTTC. Residues: CASSEGVAGVVEQFF.

This chain uses TRBV19 with TRBJ2-7, with 11 bases that match TRBD2. This CDR3 has 13 amino acids. V lost 3 bases and J lost 5; bases outside the gene matches: 0. Germline V gene lookup returns CDR1 LNHDA and CDR2 SQIVND (reference sequence). CDR3 nucleotides: TGTGCCAGTAGTATGACTAGCGGGAACGAGCAGTACTTC. It encodes CASSMTSGNEQYF.

This chain connects TRBV5-5 to TRBJ2-7, with D possibly matching TRBD2 (5 bases). The CDR3 is 14 amino acids. Germline V gives CDR1 SGHKS, CDR2 YYEKEE (reference sequence). Between the trimmed V and J ends, which lost 0 bases and 11 bases, there was a span of 18 bases. The CDR3 protein is CASSLEREREWKYF. The CDR3 bases are TGTGCCAGCAGCTTGGAACGAGAAAGGGAGTGGAAGTACTTC.

The chain couples TRBV6-4 to TRBJ1-2; a possible D gene is TRBD1 (5 bases). V shed 3 bases and J shed 4 bases, with 21 bases lying between them. There are 17 residues in the CDR3. Germline CDR1 MRHNA, CDR2 SNTAGT. The chain's CDR3 is CASSEGTGEIGSYGYTF. The CDR3 DNA sequence: TGTGCCAGCAGTGAGGGTACAGGAGAGATCGGTTCCTATGGCTACACCTTC.

The chain combines TRBV7-8 with TRBJ2-3, with 14 positions matching TRBD2. Germline V CDR1 and CDR2: SGHVS, FQNEAQ. After removal of 3 bases from V and 12 bases from J, the junction contained 11 bases not matched to a gene. This CDR3 comprises 16 residues. The CDR3 DNA sequence: TGTGCCAGCAGCTTCCGGACTAGCGGGAGGCCCGATCCCCAGTATTTT. This translates into CASSFRTSGRPDPQYF.

V and J are TRBV18 and TRBJ1-4; D perhaps matches TRBD1 (6 bases). Trimming took 2 bases from V and 0 from J, leaving 13 bases between them. CDR1 KGHSH and CDR2 LQKENI come from the germline V gene. This CDR3 spans 17 amino acids. In nucleotides, the CDR3 is TGTGCCAGCTCACCAGGGACATCCTCAGCAACTAATGAAAAACTGTTTTTT. Its protein product is CASSPGTSSATNEKLFF.

This clone was counted once. The genes are TRBV28 and TRBJ1-2; weak D call: TRBD1 (5 bases). The V gene's germline CDR1 is MDHEN and CDR2 SYDVKM. The V end lost 7 bases, the J end lost 0 bases, and 18 bases lay between the germline ends. This CDR3 has 16 amino acids. CDR3: CASTPGREGANYGYTF. CDR3 nucleotides: TGTGCCAGCACCCCTGGCAGGGAAGGAGCTAACTATGGCTACACCTTC.

This chain links TRBV5-1 with TRBJ1-4; D is possibly TRBD1 (6 bases). Trimming took off 4 bases at V and 7 bases at J, with 17 bases between the two ends. This CDR3 region has 15 residues. Germline assignment: CDR1 SGHRS and CDR2 YFSETQ. DNA for the CDR3: TGCGCCAGCAGCCAGCTCGAGGGGGACGGTGAAAAACTGTTTTTT. Translating it yields CASSQLEGDGEKLFF.

This clone appeared a few times. The V and J genes are TRBV5-6 and TRBJ2-7; a weak D match, TRBD2 (6 bases). CDR1 SGHDT and CDR2 YYEEEE come from the germline V gene. V lost 4 bases to trimming and J lost 0 bases, with 20 bases between them. The CDR3 extends over 17 amino acids. This chain's CDR3 is CASSKTKASVDSYEQYF. CDR3 DNA sequence: TGTGCCAGCAGCAAAACAAAGGCTAGCGTAGACTCCTACGAGCAGTACTTC.

V is TRBV11-3 and J is TRBJ2-7; TRBD2 might be the D (5 bases). V lost 6 bases and J lost 0, with 12 bases in between. This CDR3 has 14 residues. Germline assignment: CDR1 SGHNT and CDR2 YENEEA. Here the CDR3 DNA reads TGTGCCAGCAGACCGTCGGGGAGCTCCTACGAGCAGTACTTC. Amino acid sequence: CASRPSGSSYEQYF.

The V and J genes are TRBV19 and TRBJ2-5; 12 bases are shared with TRBD2. Trimming removed 10 bases from V and 5 bases from J; junction bases left unmatched: 8. The CDR3 extends over 14 amino acids. In germline, CDR1 is LNHDA, CDR2 SQIVND (reference sequence). The CDR3 protein is CATRLAGESETQYF. In DNA, the CDR3 is TGTGCCACCCGACTAGCGGGAGAATCGGAGACCCAGTACTTC.

This chain uses TRBV7-8 with TRBJ2-1; possible D gene TRBD2, 6 bases. Germline CDR1 is SGHVS and CDR2 is FQNEAQ. The V gene lost 5 bases and the J gene lost 6 bases, with 23 bases spanning the gap. This CDR3 region has 17 residues. The chain's CDR3 is CASSLKRVGGPGNEQFF. As DNA, the CDR3 is TGTGCCAGCAGCCTCAAAAGAGTAGGAGGGCCCGGCAATGAGCAGTTCTTC.

A few counts support this clone. The V call is TRBV27, the J call TRBJ1-1, with TRBD1 identical over 8 bases. The CDR3 spans 16 residues. The germline CDR1 and CDR2 sequences are MNHEY and SMNVEV (reference sequence). V was pared by 5 bases and J by 1 base, with 9 bases of the junction left unmatched. The DNA of the CDR3 is TGTGCCAGCAGTCCGGCCTTCGGACAGGGGAACACTGAAGCTTTCTTT. It translates to CASSPAFGQGNTEAFF.

The chain joins TRBV4-1 to TRBJ2-5; weak D call: TRBD1 (6 bases). The DNA matches TRBJ2-7 better at its end, which makes the J call doubtful. CDR1 and CDR2 from the germline V gene are MGHRA and YSYEKL. The CDR3 covers 16 residues. CDR3 protein: CASSQVAGENTYEQYF. In DNA, the CDR3 is TGCGCCAGCAGCCAAGTCGCAGGGGAAAATACCTACGAGCAGTACTTC.

The chain couples TRBV5-1 to TRBJ2-7, with D maybe TRBD2 (6 bases). V was cut by 2 bases and J by 7 bases, with 19 bases left in between. This CDR3 is built from 15 residues. The germline V gene encodes CDR1 SGHRS and CDR2 YFSETQ. The CDR3 nucleotides are TGCGCCAGCAGCTTAACGGGGGAGCGCGGCGGGGAGCAGTACTTC. Translation: CASSLTGERGGEQYF.

J is TRBJ1-2 and V is TRBV28; 7 bases are a match to TRBD1. The V gene's germline CDR1 is MDHEN and CDR2 SYDVKM. This CDR3 spans 15 amino acids. Trimming took 7 bases from V and 5 from J; bases not matched to a gene: 13. The DNA of the CDR3 is TGTGCCAGCACCCTTTCCTCGAGGGGGCGGTATGGCTACACCTTC. Translating gives CASTLSSRGRYGYTF.

This CDR3 is CASSYVEGLSSEAFF. Here the CDR3 DNA reads TGTGCCAGCAGTTACGTGGAGGGACTGTCTTCTGAAGCTTTCTTT. This rearrangement joins TRBV6-5 to TRBJ1-1; possibly TRBD1 for D (5 bases). Trimming took off 2 bases at V and 6 bases at J, with 16 bases between the two ends. The CDR3 consists of 15 residues. Per the germline V gene, CDR1 is MNHEY and CDR2 is SVGAGI.

The chain couples TRBV30 to TRBJ2-4; TRBD1 matches 7 bases. Losses at the gene ends were 1 base for V and 14 bases for J; bases not matched to a gene: 5. The CDR3 is 11 amino acids. Germline values: CDR1 GTSNPN, CDR2 SVGIG (reference sequence). The CDR3 spells CAWSEDREKYF. The CDR3 DNA reads TGTGCCTGGAGTGAAGACAGGGAAAAGTACTTC.

The chain is built from TRBV28 and TRBJ2-1, with 8 bases matching TRBD2. From germline, CDR1 is MDHEN and CDR2 SYDVKM. CDR3 length: 16 amino acids. J gave up 0 bases and V 5 bases, and 6 bases lay outside the gene matches. The CDR3 DNA reads as TGTGCCAGCAGTCAACTCGGGACTAGCTCCTACAATGAGCAGTTCTTC. As protein: CASSQLGTSSYNEQFF.

This clone was seen once. The V and J genes are TRBV18 and TRBJ1-5; 7 bases line up with TRBD1. This CDR3 comprises 16 residues. The V gene's germline CDR1 is KGHSH and CDR2 LQKENI. The J segment lost 5 bases and the V segment lost 6 bases, leaving 13 bases of the junction unmatched. The CDR3 is CASSLWQGDFYQPQHF. CDR3 nucleotides: TGTGCCAGCTCCCTTTGGCAGGGGGATTTTTATCAGCCCCAGCATTTT.

There are a few counts of this clone. The V gene is TRBV30, the J gene TRBJ1-2; possibly TRBD1 for D (5 bases). The CDR3 is 16 residues long. The germline V gene has CDR1 GTSNPN and CDR2 SVGIG (reference sequence). Trimming shortened V by 0 bases and J by 2 bases, and 16 bases separated the two germline ends. The CDR3 sequence is CAWSVGLRNRNYGYTF. As DNA, the CDR3 is TGTGCCTGGAGTGTTGGTCTTCGGAACAGGAACTATGGCTACACCTTC.

The chain combines TRBV5-6 with TRBJ2-3; 8 bases are shared with TRBD2. Trimming cost V 4 bases and J 3 bases; bases outside gene matches: 7. Germline V CDR1 and CDR2: SGHDT, YYEEEE. The CDR3 has 15 residues. CDR3 DNA sequence: TGTGCCAGCAGCCGACTAGCGCTCCTAACAGATACGCAGTATTTT. It translates to CASSRLALLTDTQYF. Full variable domain (remainder filled in from reference TRBV5-6 and TRBJ2-3): DAGVTQSPTHLIKTRGQQVTLRCSPKSGHDTVSWYQQALGQGPQFIFQYYEEEERQRGNFPDRFSGHQFPNYSSELNVNALLLGDSALYLCASSRLALLTDTQYFGPGTRLTVL.

The V and J genes are TRBV6-1 and TRBJ2-1; possibly TRBD1 for D (7 bases). Trimming removed 0 bases at V and 7 bases at J, with 16 bases between. The CDR3 totals 16 residues. CDR1 is MNHNS and CDR2 is SASEGT in the germline V gene. CDR3 in DNA: TGTGCCAGCAGTGAAGCAGCAGGGGGAGGAGGGAATGAGCAGTTCTTC. Its translation is CASSEAAGGGGNEQFF.

This sequence joins TRBV11-3 and TRBJ2-7; 9 bases map to TRBD1. Unmatched junction bases numbered 6, after V lost 5 bases and J lost 4 bases. CDR1 is SGHNT, CDR2 YENEEA, per germline. The CDR3 runs 14 residues. This CDR3 reads CASSPRDREYEQYF. As DNA, the CDR3 is TGTGCCAGCAGCCCCCGGGACAGGGAGTACGAGCAGTACTTC.